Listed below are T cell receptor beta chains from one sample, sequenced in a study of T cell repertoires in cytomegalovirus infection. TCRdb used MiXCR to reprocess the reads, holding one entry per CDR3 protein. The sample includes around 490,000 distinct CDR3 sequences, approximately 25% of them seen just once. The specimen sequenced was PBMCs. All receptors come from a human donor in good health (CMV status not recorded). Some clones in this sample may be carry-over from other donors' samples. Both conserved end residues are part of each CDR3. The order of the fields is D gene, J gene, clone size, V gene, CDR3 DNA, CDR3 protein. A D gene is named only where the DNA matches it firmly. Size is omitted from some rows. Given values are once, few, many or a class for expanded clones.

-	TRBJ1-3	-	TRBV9	TGTGCCAGCAAGAAAGACTTCTCTGGAAACACCATATATTTT	CASKKDFSGNTIYF
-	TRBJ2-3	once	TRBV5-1	TGCGCCAGCAGCTTGGAGCGGACCACAGATACGCAGTATTTT	CASSLERTTDTQYF
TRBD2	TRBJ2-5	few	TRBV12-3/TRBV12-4	TGTGCCAGCAGCGGTCCTAGCGGGGGTGGAGGGGAGACCCAGTACTTC	CASSGPSGGGGETQYF
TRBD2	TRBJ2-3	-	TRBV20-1	TGCAGTGCTAGGTTTAGCGGGGGCACAGATACGCAGTATTTT	CSARFSGGTDTQYF
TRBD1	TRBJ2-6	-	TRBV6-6	TGTGCCAGCAGTTCCCCCGGGACAGTCTTTTCTGGGGCCAACGTCCTGACTTTC	CASSSPGTVFSGANVLTF
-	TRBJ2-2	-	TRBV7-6	TGTGCCAGCTCGGGACGGTACACCGGGGAGCTGTTTTTT	CASSGRYTGELFF
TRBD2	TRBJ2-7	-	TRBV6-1	TGTGCCAGCAGTGGGGGACTAGTTCGTGAGCAGTACTTC	CASSGGLVREQYF
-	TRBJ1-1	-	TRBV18	TGTGCCAGCTCACCCCTTCTAGGGGTAGACACTGAAGCTTTCTTT	CASSPLLGVDTEAFF
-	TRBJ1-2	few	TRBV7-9	TGTGCCAGCAGCGAGAAAGGTGCTAACTATGGCTACACCTTC	CASSEKGANYGYTF
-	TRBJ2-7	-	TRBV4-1	TGCGCCAGCAGCCAAGCTGTGTCCCCGGAGCAGTACTTC	CASSQAVSPEQYF
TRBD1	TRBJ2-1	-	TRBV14	TGTGCCAGCAGCCAAAGGCGACGGGACAGGGATAATGAGCAGTTCTTC	CASSQRRRDRDNEQFF
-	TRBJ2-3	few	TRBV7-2	TGTGCCAGCAGCTCCGGACCCTCTAGCACAGATACGCAGTATTTT	CASSSGPSSTDTQYF
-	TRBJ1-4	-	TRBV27	TGTGCCAGCAGCTCCCCGGGACGCCAAGGGATCGAAAAACTGTTTTTT	CASSSPGRQGIEKLFF
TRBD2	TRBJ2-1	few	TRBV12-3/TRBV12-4	TGTGCCAGCAGGGCCGGGACTAGCGTGTACAATGAGCAGTTCTTC	CASRAGTSVYNEQFF
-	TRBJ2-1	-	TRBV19	TGTGCCAGTAATTTAGCGCAGAGCTCCTACAATGAGCAGTTCTTC	CASNLAQSSYNEQFF
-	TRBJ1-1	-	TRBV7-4	TGTGCCAGCAGCACGCCCCGACAGGTCTTGACTGAAGCTTTCTTT	CASSTPRQVLTEAFF
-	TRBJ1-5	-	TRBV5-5	TGTGCCAGCAGCCCCGAAAGACAGAGAAATCAGCCCCAGCATTTT	CASSPERQRNQPQHF
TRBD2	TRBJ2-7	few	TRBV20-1	TGCAGTGCTAGATCTAGCGGAGTGCTCTACGAGCAGTACTTC	CSARSSGVLYEQYF